This T cell receptor (beta chain) was recorded in a study of CD8 T cells in ankylosing spondylitis. This clonotype was observed a handful of times. Antigen specificity is unknown. Study results and limitations: Characteristic of ankylosing spondylitis blood, it appeared, was a TCR beta motif comprising several highly homologous variants.

TCRdb passed the 5' RACE reads through MiXCR, listing each CDR3 protein once. The sample records under 950,000 distinct CDR3 sequences, roughly 19% being singletons. From germline, CDR1 is MNHNS and CDR2 SASEGT. The V and J ends lost 4 bases and 2 bases respectively, with 12 bases between them. CDR3 size: 14 residues. Sequenced sample: blood, either unsorted or a sorted T cell fraction (not recorded which). The chain recombines TRBV6-1 with TRBJ2-7; D gene uncertain. This receptor was identified in a male donor with ankylosing spondylitis. The DNA for the CDR3 is TGTGCCAGCAGTGTACAGCAAACGGCCTACGAGCAGTACTTC. Translated: CASSVQQTAYEQYF.